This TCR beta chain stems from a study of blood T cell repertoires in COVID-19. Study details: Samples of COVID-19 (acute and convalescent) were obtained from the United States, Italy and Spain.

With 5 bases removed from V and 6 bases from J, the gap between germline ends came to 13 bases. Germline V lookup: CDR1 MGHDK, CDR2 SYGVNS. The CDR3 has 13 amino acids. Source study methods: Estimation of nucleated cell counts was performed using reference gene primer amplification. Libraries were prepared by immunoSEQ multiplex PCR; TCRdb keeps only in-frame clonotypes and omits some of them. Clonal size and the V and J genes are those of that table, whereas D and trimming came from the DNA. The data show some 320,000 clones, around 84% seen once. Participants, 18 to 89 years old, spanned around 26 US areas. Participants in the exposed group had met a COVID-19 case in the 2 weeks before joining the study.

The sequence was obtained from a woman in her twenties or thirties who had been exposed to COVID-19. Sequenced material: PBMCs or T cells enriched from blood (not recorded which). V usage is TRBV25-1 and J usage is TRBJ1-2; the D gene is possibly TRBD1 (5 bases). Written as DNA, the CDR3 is TGTGCCAGCAGTCGGTCCAGGGCTGATGGCTACACCTTC. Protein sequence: CASSRSRADGYTF.